The entry below gives a single T cell receptor (beta chain) sequence along with its context. The sample comes from a study of T cell changes during pregnancy in multiple sclerosis. TCRdb's copy holds only in-frame clones and misses some; the assay was immunoSEQ multiplex PCR. The top ten hold more than 0.4% of the sample, which has fewer than 150,000 clones, less than 97% seen once. The sequence derives from a female donor with multiple sclerosis, enrolled in a pregnancy study. The sequences come from peripheral blood, collected after pregnancy.

The CDR3 region has the DNA TGTGCCAGCAGCCCGTCGTCTGGGGCCAACGTCCTGACTTTC. It yields the protein CASSPSSGANVLTF. The chain carries TRBV27 and TRBJ2-6; D is unresolved. Germline lookup yields CDR1 MNHEY and CDR2 SMNVEV (reference sequence). The CDR3 consists of 14 residues. Trimming cost V 6 bases and J 1 base, with 7 bases left between them.